This TCR beta chain was sequenced in a study of T cells after yellow fever vaccination. Study-wide findings and caveats: Researchers cautioned that FACS-sorted repertoires could harbor abundant clonotypes contaminating from the bulk population.

In this sample, this clonotype turned up a few times. As yet, its antigen is unknown. The study made its TCR cDNA through 5'RACE template switching. That step introduced a universal primer site along with UMIs. TCRdb called the 5' RACE reads again in MiXCR, with one record for every CDR3 protein. The table lists about 240,000 distinct CDR3 sequences, less than 8.5% of them singletons. The germline V gene encodes CDR1 DFQATT and CDR2 SNEGSKA (reference sequence). The CDR3 contains 12 residues. The germline V and J ends were trimmed by 5 bases and 6 bases, with 13 bases remaining between them. This chain connects TRBV20-1 to TRBJ1-1, with D unresolved. The sample in question was CD4+ T cells sorted from PBMCs, obtained 15 days after the yellow fever booster vaccination. This sequence originates from a man aged 25-40 years who received the YFV17D yellow fever vaccine. In DNA, the CDR3 is TGCAGTGCTCCGGACCTGGGCGCTGAAGCTTTCTTT. Translating it yields CSAPDLGAEAFF.